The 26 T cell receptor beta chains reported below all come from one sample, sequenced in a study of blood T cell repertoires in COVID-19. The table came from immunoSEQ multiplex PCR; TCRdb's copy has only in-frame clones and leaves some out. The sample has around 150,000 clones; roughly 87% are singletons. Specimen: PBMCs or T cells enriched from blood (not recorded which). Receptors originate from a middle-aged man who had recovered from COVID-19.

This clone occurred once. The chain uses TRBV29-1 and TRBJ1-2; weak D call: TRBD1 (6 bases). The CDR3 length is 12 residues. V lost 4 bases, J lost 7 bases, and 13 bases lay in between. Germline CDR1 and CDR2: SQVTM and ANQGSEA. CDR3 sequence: CSVGQGTAGYTF. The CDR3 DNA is TGCAGCGTTGGTCAGGGGACGGCTGGCTACACCTTC.

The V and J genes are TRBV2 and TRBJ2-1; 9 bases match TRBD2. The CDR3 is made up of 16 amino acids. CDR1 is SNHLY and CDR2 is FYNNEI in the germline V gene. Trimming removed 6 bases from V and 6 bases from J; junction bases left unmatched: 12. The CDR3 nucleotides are TGTGCCAGCAGCCCCCAGACTAGCGGAGCGATCAATGAGCAGTTCTTC. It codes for CASSPQTSGAINEQFF.

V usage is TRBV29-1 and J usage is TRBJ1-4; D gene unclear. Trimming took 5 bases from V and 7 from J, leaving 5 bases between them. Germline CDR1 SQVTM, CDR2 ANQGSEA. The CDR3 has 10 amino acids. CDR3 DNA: TGCAGCGTTTGGGCTGAAAAACTGTTTTTT. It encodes CSVWAEKLFF.

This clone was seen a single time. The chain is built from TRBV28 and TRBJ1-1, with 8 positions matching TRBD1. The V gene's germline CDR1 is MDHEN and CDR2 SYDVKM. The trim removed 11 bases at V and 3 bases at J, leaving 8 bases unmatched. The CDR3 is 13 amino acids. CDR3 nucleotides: TGTGCCGGTACCCGACAGGGGCACACTGAAGCTTTCTTT. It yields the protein CAGTRQGHTEAFF. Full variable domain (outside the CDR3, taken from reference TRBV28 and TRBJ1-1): DVKVTQSSRYLVKRTGEKVFLECVQDMDHENMFWYRQDPGLGLRLIYFSYDVKMKEKGDIPEGYSVSREKKERFSLILESASTNQTSMYLCAGTRQGHTEAFFGQGTRLTVV.

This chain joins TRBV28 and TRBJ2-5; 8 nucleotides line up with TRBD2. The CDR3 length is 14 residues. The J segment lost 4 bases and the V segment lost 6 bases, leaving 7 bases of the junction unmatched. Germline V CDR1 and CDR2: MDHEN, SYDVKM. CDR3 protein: CASRSPGLVETQYF. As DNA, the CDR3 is TGTGCCAGCAGATCGCCGGGACTAGTAGAGACCCAGTACTTC.

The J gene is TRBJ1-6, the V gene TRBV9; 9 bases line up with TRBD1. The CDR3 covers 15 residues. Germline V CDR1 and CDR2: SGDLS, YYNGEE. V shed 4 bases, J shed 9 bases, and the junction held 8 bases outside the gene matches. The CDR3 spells CASSSTGQGSSPLHF. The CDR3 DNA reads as TGTGCCAGCAGCTCTACGGGACAGGGCTCTTCACCCCTCCACTTT.

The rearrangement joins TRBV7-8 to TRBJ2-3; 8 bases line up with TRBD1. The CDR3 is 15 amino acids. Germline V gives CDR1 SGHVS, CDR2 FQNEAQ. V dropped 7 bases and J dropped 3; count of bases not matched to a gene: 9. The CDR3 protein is CASTPPGQETDTQYF. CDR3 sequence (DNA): TGTGCCAGCACTCCGCCGGGACAGGAAACAGATACGCAGTATTTT.

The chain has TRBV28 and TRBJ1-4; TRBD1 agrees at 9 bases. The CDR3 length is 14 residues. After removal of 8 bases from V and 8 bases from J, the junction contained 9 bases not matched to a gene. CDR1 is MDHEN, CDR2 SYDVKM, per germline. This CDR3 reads CASSTPGQGEKLFF. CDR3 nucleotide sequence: TGTGCCAGCTCCACCCCGGGACAGGGCGAAAAACTGTTTTTT.

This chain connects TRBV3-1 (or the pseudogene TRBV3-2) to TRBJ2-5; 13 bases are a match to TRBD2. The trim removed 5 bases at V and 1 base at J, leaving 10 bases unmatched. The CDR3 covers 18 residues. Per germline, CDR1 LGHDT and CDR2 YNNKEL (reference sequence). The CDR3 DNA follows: TGTGCCAGCAGCGGGACTAGCGGGAAAGGGGAGAGCCAAGAGACCCAGTACTTC. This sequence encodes CASSGTSGKGESQETQYF.

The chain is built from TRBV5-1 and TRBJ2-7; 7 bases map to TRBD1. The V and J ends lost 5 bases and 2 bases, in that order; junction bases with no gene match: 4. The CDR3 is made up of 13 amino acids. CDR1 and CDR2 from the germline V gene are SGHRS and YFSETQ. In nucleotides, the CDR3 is TGCGCCAGCAGTAAGGACAGGACCTACGAGCAGTACTTC. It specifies CASSKDRTYEQYF.

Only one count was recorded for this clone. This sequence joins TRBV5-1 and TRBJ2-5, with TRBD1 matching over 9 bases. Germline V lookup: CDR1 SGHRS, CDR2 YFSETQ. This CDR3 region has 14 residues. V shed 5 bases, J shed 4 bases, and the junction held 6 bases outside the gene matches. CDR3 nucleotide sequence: TGCGCCAGCAGTCGGGGGACAGGGCTAGAGACCCAGTACTTC. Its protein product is CASSRGTGLETQYF.

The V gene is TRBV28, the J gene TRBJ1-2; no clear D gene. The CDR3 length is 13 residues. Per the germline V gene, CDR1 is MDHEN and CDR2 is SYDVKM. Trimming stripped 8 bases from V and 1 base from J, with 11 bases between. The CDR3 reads CASRSLGNYGYTF. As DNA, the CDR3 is TGTGCCAGCCGGTCGCTAGGTAACTATGGCTACACCTTC.

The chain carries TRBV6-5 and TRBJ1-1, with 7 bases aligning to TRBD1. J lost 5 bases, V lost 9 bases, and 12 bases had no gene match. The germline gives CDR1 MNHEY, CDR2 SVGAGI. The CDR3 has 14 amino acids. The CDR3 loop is CASRGQGVRTEAFF. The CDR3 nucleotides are TGTGCCAGTCGCGGCCAGGGGGTGAGGACTGAAGCTTTCTTT.

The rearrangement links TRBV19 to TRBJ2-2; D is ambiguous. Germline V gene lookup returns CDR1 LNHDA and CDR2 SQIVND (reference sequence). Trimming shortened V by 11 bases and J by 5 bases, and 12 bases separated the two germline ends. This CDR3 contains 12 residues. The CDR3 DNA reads TGTGCCGTACAGTCAGAAACCGGGGAGCTGTTTTTT. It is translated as CAVQSETGELFF.

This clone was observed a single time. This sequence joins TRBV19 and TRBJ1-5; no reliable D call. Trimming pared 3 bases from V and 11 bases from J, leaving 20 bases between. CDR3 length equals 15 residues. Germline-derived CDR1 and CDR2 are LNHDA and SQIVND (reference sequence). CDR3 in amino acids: CASSIDSGNRLAQHF. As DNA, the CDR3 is TGTGCCAGTAGTATCGATTCGGGGAACCGCCTGGCCCAGCATTTT.

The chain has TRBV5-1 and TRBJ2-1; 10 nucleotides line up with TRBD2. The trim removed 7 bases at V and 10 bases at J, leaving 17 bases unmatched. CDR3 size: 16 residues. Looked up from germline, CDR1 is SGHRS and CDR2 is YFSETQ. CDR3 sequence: CASSTLPGTSVGEQFF. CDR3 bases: TGCGCCAGCTCTACCCTTCCCGGGACTAGCGTAGGAGAGCAGTTCTTC.

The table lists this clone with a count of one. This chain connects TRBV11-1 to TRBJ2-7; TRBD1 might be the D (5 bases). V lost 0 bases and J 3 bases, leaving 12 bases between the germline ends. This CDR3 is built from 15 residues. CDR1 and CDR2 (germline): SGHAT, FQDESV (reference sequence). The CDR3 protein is CASSLASTDSYEQYF. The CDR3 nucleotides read TGTGCCAGCAGCTTAGCCTCCACCGACAGCTACGAGCAGTACTTC. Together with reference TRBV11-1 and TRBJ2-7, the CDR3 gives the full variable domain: EAEVAQSPRYKITEKSQAVAFWCDPISGHATLYWYRQILGQGPELLVQFQDESVVDDSQLPKDRFSAERLKGVDSTLKIQPAELGDSAMYLCASSLASTDSYEQYFGPGTRLTVT.

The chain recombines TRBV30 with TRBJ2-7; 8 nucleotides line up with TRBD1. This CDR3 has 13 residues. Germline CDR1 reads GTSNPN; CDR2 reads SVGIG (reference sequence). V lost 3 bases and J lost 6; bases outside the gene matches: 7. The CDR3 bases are TGTGCCTGGAGCAGGACAGGGCTGAGCGAGCAGTACTTC. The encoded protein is CAWSRTGLSEQYF.

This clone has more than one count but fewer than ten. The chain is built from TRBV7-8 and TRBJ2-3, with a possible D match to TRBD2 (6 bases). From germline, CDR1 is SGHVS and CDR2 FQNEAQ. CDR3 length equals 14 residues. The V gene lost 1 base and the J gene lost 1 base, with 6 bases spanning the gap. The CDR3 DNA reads TGTGCCAGCAGCTTAGAGCGGGGCACAGATACGCAGTATTTT. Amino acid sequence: CASSLERGTDTQYF.

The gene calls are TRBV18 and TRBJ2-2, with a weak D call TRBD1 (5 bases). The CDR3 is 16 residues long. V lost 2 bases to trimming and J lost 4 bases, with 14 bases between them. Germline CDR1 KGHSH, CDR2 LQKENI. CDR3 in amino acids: CASSPAQGYLTGELFF. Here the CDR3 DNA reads TGTGCCAGCTCACCAGCCCAGGGTTACCTCACCGGGGAGCTGTTTTTT.

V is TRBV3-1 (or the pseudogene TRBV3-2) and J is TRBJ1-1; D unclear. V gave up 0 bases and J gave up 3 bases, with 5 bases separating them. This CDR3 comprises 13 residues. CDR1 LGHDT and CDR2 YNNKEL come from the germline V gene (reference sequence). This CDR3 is CASSQDPDTEAFF. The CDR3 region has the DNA TGTGCCAGCAGCCAAGATCCCGACACTGAAGCTTTCTTT.

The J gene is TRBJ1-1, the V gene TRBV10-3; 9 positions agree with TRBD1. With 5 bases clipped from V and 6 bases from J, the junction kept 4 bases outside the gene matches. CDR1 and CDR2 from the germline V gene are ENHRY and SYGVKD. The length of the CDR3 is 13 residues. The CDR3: CAISPDRGAEAFF. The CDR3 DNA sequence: TGTGCCATCAGTCCGGACAGGGGCGCTGAAGCTTTCTTT.

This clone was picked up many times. This CDR3 is CASSRGLPPYEQYF. DNA for the CDR3: TGTGCCAGCTCTCGGGGACTTCCTCCCTACGAGCAGTACTTC. This chain connects TRBV28 to TRBJ2-7; tentative D call: TRBD2 (6 bases). Germline V gene data show CDR1 as MDHEN and CDR2 as SYDVKM. The CDR3 is 14 amino acids. V was shortened by 8 bases and J by 2 bases, with 16 bases between the two germline ends.

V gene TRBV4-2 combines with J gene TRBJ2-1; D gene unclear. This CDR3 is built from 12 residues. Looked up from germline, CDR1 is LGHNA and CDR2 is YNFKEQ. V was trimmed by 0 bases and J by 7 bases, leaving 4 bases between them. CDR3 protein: CASSQDRNEQFF. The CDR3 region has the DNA TGTGCCAGCAGCCAAGATCGGAATGAGCAGTTCTTC.

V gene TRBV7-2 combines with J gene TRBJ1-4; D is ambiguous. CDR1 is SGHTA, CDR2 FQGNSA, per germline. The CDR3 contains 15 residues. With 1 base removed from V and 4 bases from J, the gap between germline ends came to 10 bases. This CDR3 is CASSLGLTDNEKLFF. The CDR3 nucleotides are TGTGCCAGCAGCTTAGGGTTAACAGATAATGAAAAACTGTTTTTT.

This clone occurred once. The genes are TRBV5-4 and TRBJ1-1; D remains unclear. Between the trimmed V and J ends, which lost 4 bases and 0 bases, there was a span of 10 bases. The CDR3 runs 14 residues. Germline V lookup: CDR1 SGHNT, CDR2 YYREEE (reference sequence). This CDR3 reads CASSPPNMNTEAFF. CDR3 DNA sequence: TGTGCCAGCAGCCCGCCTAATATGAACACTGAAGCTTTCTTT.